This TCR beta chain was recovered during a study of blood T cell repertoires in COVID-19. This clone was seen only once. The sample holds other DNA sequences that translate to the same CDR3. This table comes from immunoSEQ multiplex PCR, and its TCRdb copy is limited to in-frame clones, with some not included. The sample yields around 200,000 clones, around four fifths seen once. This CDR3 has 13 amino acids. Germline loops: CDR1 KGHSH, CDR2 LQKENI. V was shortened by 3 bases and J by 2 bases, with 7 bases between the two germline ends. In Seattle, patients joined the study during active infection and were tracked longitudinally.

The V call is TRBV18, the J call TRBJ1-1; weak D call: TRBD1 (5 bases). The TCR was taken from a woman aged 70 to 79 with COVID-19, enrolled during active disease. What was sequenced was peripheral blood. DNA for the CDR3: TGTGCCAGCTCACCGGGGCTTAACACTGAAGCTTTCTTT. It codes for CASSPGLNTEAFF.